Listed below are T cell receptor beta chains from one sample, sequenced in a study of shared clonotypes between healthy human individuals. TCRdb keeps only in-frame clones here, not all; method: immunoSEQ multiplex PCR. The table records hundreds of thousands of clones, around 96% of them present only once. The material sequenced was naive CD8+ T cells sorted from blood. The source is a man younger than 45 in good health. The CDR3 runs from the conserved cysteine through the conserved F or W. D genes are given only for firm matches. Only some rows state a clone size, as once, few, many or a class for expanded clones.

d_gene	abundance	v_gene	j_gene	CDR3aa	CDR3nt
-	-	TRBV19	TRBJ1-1	CASSRTANTEAFF	TGTGCCAGTAGTAGGACGGCGAACACTGAAGCTTTCTTT
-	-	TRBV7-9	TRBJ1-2	CASSLGGDYNYGYTF	TGTGCCAGCAGCTTAGGGGGCGACTATAACTATGGCTACACCTTC
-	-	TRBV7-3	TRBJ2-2	CASSFGSLPPPPQVSTGELFF	TGTGCCAGCAGCTTTGGGTCTCTCCCCCCACCCCCCCAAGTATCCACCGGGGAGCTGTTTTTT
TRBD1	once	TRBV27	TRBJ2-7	CASSDRGTTYEQYF	TGTGCCAGCAGCGACAGGGGGACCACCTACGAGCAGTACTTC
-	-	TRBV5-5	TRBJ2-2	CASSPPQTGELFF	TGTGCCAGCAGCCCCCCCCAAACCGGGGAGCTGTTTTTT
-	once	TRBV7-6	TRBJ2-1	CASSLDRYNEQFF	TGTGCCAGCAGTCTTGACAGGTACAATGAGCAGTTCTTC
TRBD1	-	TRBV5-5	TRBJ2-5	CASSVTRGLAETQYF	TGTGCCAGCAGCGTTACCAGGGGGCTTGCAGAGACCCAGTACTTC
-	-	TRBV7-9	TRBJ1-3	CASSLGRNTIYF	TGTGCCAGCAGCTTAGGGCGAAACACCATATATTTT
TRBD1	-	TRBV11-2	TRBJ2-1	CASSSAPGQGAGEQFF	TGTGCCAGCAGCTCCGCTCCGGGACAGGGGGCCGGTGAGCAGTTCTTC
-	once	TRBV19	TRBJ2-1	CASSWTASRSYNEQFF	TGTGCCAGTAGTTGGACAGCCAGCCGCTCCTACAATGAGCAGTTCTTC
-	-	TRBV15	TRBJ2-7	CATSRDDGRDGSTAF	TGTGCCACCAGCAGAGATGATGGGCGGGACGGGTCCACGGCCTTC
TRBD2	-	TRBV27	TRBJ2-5	CASSLFGSGGDQYF	TGTGCCAGCAGTTTATTTGGTAGCGGGGGGGACCAGTACTTC
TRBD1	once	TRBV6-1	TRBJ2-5	CASQKAGGIETQYF	TGTGCCAGCCAGAAGGCAGGGGGCATCGAGACCCAGTACTTC
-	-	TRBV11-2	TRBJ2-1	CASSEYNEQFF	TGTGCCAGCAGCGAATACAATGAGCAGTTCTTC
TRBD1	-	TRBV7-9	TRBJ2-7	CASNTGDSYEQYF	TGTGCCAGCAACACAGGGGACTCCTACGAGCAGTACTTC
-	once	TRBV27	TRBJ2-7	CASSLSRGEQYF	TGTGCCAGCAGTTTATCGAGGGGCGAGCAGTACTTC
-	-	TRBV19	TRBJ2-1	CASSIVPALTYNEQFF	TGTGCCAGTAGTATAGTTCCAGCGCTTACCTACAATGAGCAGTTCTTC
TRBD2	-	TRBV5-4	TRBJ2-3	CASSAPRAGADADTQYF	TGTGCCAGCAGCGCCCCCCGAGCGGGGGCCGATGCAGATACGCAGTATTTT
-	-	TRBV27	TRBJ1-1	CASSITLNTEAFF	TGTGCCAGCAGTATAACACTGAACACTGAAGCTTTCTTT
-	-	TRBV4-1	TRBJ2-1	CASSQEKSSYNEQFF	TGCGCCAGCAGCCAGGAAAAGAGCTCCTACAATGAGCAGTTCTTC
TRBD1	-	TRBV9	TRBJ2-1	CASGAVVGQSIDEQFF	TGTGCCAGCGGGGCTGTTGTGGGACAGAGTATCGATGAGCAGTTCTTC
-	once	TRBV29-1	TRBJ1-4	CSVAVNEKLFF	TGCAGCGTTGCAGTTAATGAAAAACTGTTTTTT
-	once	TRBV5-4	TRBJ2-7	CASSSQDSYEQYF	TGTGCCAGCAGCTCACAGGACTCCTACGAGCAGTACTTC
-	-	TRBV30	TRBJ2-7	CAWSVSVVYEQYF	TGTGCCTGGAGTGTATCAGTAGTCTACGAGCAGTACTTC
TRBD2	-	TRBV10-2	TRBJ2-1	CATGTSEHNEQFF	TGCGCCACTGGGACTAGCGAACACAATGAGCAGTTCTTC
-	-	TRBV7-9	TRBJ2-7	CASSPQDKYEQYF	TGTGCCAGCAGCCCTCAGGACAAGTACGAGCAGTACTTC
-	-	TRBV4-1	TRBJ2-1	CASSEVPTGVYNEQFF	TGCGCCAGCAGCGAAGTGCCAACGGGAGTCTACAATGAGCAGTTCTTC
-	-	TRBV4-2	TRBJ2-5	CASSQVSPRETQYF	TGTGCCAGCAGCCAAGTTTCCCCCAGGGAGACCCAGTACTTC
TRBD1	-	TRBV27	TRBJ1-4	CASSFSDRGQEKLFF	TGTGCCAGCAGTTTTTCCGACAGGGGGCAGGAAAAACTGTTTTTT
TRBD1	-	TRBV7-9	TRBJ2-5	CASSLVQGAALTQYF	TGTGCCAGCAGCTTAGTACAGGGGGCCGCCCTGACCCAGTACTTC
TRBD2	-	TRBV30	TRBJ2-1	CAWTSGRGYNEQFF	TGTGCCTGGACTAGCGGGAGGGGCTACAATGAGCAGTTCTTC
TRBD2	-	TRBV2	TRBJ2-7	CASIGGLAVVNEQYF	TGTGCCAGCATAGGAGGACTAGCTGTAGTCAACGAGCAGTACTTC
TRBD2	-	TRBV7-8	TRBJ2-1	CASRPSGSNEQFF	TGTGCCAGCAGACCTAGCGGGAGTAATGAGCAGTTCTTC
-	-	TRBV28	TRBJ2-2	CASSGRDKTTGELFF	TGTGCCAGCAGTGGCCGGGACAAAACCACCGGGGAGCTGTTTTTT
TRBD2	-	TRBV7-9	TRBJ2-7	CASSPGTSGRAYEQYF	TGTGCCAGCAGCCCCGGGACTAGCGGGAGAGCCTACGAGCAGTACTTC
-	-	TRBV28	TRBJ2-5	CASRPMGQETQYF	TGTGCCAGCAGACCGATGGGGCAAGAGACCCAGTACTTC
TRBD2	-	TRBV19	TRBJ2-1	CASRFGTSVSNEQFF	TGTGCCAGTAGGTTCGGGACTAGCGTGTCCAATGAGCAGTTCTTC
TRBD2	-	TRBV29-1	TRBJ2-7	CSAQLAGFYEQYF	TGCAGCGCCCAACTAGCGGGATTCTACGAGCAGTACTTC
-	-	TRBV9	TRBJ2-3	CASSVPEGRTGFSDTQYF	TGTGCCAGCAGCGTACCAGAAGGGAGGACGGGGTTTTCAGATACGCAGTATTTT
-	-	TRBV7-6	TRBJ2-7	CASSSTYEQYF	TGTGCCAGCAGCTCGACCTACGAGCAGTACTTC
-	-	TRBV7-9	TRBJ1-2	CASSPGLKYGYTF	TGTGCCAGCAGCCCGGGGCTTAAGTATGGCTACACCTTC
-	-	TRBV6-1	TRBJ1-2	CASSDGLIYGYTF	TGTGCCAGCAGTGACGGGCTGATCTATGGCTACACCTTC
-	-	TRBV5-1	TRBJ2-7	CASSLAPGTKKISYEQYF	TGCGCCAGCAGCTTGGCCCCCGGGACAAAAAAAATCTCCTACGAGCAGTACTTC
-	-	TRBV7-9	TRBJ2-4	CASSPGVSAKNIQYF	TGTGCCAGCAGCCCGGGGGTGTCGGCCAAAAACATTCAGTACTTC
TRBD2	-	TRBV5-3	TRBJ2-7	CARTTRGRFDEQYF	TGTGCCAGAACGACTCGCGGGAGATTCGACGAGCAGTACTTC
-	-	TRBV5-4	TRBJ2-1	CASSIAESYNEQFF	TGTGCCAGCAGCATAGCTGAATCCTACAATGAGCAGTTCTTC
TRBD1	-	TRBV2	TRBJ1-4	CASSLDRAEKLFF	TGTGCCAGCAGTCTGGACAGGGCGGAAAAACTGTTTTTT
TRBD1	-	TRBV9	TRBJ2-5	CASSAWDRGETQYF	TGTGCCAGCAGCGCCTGGGACAGGGGAGAGACCCAGTACTTC
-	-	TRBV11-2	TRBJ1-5	CASSLARVGSNQPQHF	TGTGCCAGCAGCTTAGCTAGGGTGGGGAGCAATCAGCCCCAGCATTTT